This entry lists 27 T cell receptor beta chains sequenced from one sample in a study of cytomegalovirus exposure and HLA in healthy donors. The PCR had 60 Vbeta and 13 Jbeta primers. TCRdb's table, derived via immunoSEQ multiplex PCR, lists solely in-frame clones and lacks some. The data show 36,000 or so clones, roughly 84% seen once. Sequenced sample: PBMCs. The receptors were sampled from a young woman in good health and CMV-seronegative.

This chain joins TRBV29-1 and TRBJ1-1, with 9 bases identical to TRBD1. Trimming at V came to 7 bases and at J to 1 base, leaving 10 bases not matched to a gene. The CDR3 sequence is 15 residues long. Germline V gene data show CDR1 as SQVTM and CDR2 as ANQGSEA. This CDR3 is CSAKTGGSGNTEAFF. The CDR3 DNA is TGCAGCGCAAAAACAGGGGGCTCGGGGAACACTGAAGCTTTCTTT.

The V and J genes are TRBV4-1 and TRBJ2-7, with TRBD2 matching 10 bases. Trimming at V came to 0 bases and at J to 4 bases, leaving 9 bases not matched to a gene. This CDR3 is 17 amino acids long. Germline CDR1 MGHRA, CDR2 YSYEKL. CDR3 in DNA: TGCGCCAGCAGCCAAGATCCGGGGAGCGGGGGGGCATACGAGCAGTACTTC. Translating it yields CASSQDPGSGGAYEQYF.

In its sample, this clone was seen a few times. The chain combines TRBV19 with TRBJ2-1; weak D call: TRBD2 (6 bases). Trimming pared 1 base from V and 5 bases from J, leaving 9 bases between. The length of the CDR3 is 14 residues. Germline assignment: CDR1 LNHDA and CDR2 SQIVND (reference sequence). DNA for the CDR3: TGTGCCAGTAGTATAGGCGGGGAACACAATGAGCAGTTCTTC. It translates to CASSIGGEHNEQFF. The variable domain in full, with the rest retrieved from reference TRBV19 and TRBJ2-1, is DGGITQSPKYLFRKEGQNVTLSCEQNLNHDAMYWYRQDPGQGLRLIYYSQIVNDFQKGDIAEGYSVSREKKESFPLTVTSAQKNPTAFYLCASSIGGEHNEQFFGPGTRLTVL.

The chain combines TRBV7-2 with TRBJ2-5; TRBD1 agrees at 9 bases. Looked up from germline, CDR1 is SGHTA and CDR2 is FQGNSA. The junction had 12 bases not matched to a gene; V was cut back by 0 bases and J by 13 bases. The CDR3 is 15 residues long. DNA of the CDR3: TGTGCCAGCAGCTTAGCCCCGGACAGGGGTGGTTCTTTGTACTTC. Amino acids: CASSLAPDRGGSLYF.

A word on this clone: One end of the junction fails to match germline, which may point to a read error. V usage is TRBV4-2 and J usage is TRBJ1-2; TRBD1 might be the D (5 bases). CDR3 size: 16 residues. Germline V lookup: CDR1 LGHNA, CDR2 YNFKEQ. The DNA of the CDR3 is TGTGCCAGCAACCAAGATATGGGCAGGGATCAGGATGGCTACACCTTC. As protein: CASNQDMGRDQDGYTF.

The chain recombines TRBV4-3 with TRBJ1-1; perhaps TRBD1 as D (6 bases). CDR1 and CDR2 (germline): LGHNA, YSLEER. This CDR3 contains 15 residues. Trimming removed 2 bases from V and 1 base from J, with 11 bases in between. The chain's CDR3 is CASSQYRAANTEAFF. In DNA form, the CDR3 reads TGCGCCAGCAGCCAATACAGGGCGGCGAACACTGAAGCTTTCTTT.

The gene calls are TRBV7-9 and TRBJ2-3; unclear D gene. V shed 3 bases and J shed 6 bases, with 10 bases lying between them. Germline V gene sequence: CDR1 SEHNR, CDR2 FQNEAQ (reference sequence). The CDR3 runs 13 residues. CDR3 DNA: TGTGCCAGCAGCTTTGGAGTTGAGGATACGCAGTATTTT. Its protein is CASSFGVEDTQYF.

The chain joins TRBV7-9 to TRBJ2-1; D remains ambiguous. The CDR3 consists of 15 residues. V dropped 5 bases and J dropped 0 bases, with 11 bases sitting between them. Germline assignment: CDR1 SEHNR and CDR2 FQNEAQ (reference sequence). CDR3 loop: CASSPDSSSYNEQFF. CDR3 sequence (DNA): TGTGCCAGCAGCCCAGACTCCAGCTCCTACAATGAGCAGTTCTTC.

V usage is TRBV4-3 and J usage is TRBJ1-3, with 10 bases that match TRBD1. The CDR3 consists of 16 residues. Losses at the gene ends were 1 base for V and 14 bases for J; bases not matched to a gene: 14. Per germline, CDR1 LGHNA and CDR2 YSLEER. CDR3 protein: CASSQVLAPQDRGLYF. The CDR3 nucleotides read TGCGCCAGCAGCCAAGTTCTAGCCCCCCAGGACAGGGGGTTATATTTT.

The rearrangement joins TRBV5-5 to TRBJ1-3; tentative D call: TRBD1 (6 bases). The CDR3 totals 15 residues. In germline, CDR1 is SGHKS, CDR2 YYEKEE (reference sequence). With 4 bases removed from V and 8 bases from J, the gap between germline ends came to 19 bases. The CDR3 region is CASSPGGGTGDTIYF. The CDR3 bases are TGTGCCAGCAGCCCCGGCGGGGGCACGGGAGACACCATATATTTT.

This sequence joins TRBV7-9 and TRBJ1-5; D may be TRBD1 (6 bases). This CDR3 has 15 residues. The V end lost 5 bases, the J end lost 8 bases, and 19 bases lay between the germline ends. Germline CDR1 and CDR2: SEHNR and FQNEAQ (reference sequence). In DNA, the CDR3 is TGTGCCAGCAGCCGGGGGGGGGCAGAAGGGGAGCCCCAGCATTTT. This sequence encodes CASSRGGAEGEPQHF.

CDR3 sequence reads: CASSMLGRREQFF. CDR3 coding DNA: TGTGCCAGTAGTATGTTGGGGCGGCGTGAGCAGTTCTTC. The rearrangement uses TRBV19 and TRBJ2-1; a possible D gene is TRBD1 (5 bases). Germline V CDR1 and CDR2: LNHDA, SQIVND (reference sequence). Deletions cut 3 bases from V and 9 bases from J, with 12 bases between. The CDR3 covers 13 residues.

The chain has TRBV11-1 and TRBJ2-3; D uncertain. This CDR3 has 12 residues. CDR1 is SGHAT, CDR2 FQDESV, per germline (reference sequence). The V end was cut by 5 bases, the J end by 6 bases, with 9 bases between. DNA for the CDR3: TGTGCCAGCAGCCCTAGTGTTGATACGCAGTATTTT. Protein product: CASSPSVDTQYF.

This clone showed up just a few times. The DNA for the CDR3 is TGTGCCAGCAGTTTTGGGGACAGGATGTACGAGCAGTACTTC. Translating gives CASSFGDRMYEQYF. The chain links TRBV28 to TRBJ2-7, with 8 bases aligning to TRBD1. Germline V CDR1 and CDR2: MDHEN, SYDVKM. CDR3 length: 14 amino acids. J was trimmed by 4 bases and V by 3 bases; bases with no gene match: 5.

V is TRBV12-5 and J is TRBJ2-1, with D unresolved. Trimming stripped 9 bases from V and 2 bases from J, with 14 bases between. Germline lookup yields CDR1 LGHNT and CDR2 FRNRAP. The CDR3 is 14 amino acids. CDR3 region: CASGSSLAYNEQFF. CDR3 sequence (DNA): TGTGCTAGCGGGTCGTCGCTAGCCTACAATGAGCAGTTCTTC.

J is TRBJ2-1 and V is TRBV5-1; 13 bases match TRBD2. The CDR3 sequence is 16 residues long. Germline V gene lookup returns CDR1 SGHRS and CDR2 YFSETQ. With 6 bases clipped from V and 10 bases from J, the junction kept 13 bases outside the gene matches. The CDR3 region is CASTPGLAGPSTEQFF. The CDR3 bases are TGCGCCAGCACCCCGGGACTAGCGGGACCCTCAACCGAGCAGTTCTTC.

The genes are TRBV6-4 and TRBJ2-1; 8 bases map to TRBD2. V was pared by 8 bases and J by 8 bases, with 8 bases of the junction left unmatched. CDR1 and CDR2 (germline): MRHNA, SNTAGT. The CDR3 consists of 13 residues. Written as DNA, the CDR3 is TGTGCCAGCGGACGGGGGGGGGTGGATGAGCAGTTCTTC. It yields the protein CASGRGGVDEQFF.

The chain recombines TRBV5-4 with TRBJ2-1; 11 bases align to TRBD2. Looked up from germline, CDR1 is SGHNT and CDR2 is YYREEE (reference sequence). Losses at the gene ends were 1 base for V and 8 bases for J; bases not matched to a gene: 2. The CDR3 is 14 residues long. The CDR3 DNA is TGTGCCAGCAGCTTGTTTAGCGGGAGGGATGAGCAGTTCTTC. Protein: CASSLFSGRDEQFF.

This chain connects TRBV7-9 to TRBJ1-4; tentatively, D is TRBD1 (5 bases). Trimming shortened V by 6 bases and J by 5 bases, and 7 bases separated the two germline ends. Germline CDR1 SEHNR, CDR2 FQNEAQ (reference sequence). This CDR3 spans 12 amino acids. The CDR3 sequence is CASRTENEKLFF. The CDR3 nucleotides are TGTGCCAGCAGGACAGAAAATGAAAAACTGTTTTTT.

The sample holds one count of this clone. The CDR3 is CASSISQGGELFF. CDR3 bases: TGTGCCAGTAGTATATCGCAGGGCGGGGAGCTGTTTTTT. The V and J genes are TRBV19 and TRBJ2-2; weak D call: TRBD1 (5 bases). The CDR3 is made up of 13 amino acids. Germline assignment: CDR1 LNHDA and CDR2 SQIVND (reference sequence). The V gene lost 2 bases and the J gene lost 7 bases, with 8 bases spanning the gap.

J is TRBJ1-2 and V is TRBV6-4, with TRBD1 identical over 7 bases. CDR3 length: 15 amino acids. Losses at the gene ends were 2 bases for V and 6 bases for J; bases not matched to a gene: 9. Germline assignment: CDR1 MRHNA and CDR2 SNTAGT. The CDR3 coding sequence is TGTGCCAGCAGTGACAGGGGGCTAGGTGGAGATGGCTACACCTTC. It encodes CASSDRGLGGDGYTF.

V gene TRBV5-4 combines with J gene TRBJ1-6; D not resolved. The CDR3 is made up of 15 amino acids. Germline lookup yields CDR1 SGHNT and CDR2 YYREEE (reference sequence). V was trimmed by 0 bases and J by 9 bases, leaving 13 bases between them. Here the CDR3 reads CASSLGLNEGSPLHF. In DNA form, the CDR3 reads TGTGCCAGCAGCTTGGGGCTGAACGAGGGTTCACCCCTCCACTTT.

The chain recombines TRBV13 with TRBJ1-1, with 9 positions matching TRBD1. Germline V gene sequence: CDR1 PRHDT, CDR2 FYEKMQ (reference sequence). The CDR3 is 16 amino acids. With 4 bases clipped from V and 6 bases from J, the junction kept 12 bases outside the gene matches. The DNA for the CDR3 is TGTGCCAGCAGCTCTATCCTCGGGACAGGGAGATCTGAAGCTTTCTTT. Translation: CASSSILGTGRSEAFF.

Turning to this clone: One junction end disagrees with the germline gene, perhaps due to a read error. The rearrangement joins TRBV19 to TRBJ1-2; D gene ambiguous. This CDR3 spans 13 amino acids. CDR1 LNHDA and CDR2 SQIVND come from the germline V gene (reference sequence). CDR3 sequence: CATSSGLDYGYPF. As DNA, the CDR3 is TGTGCCACCAGTTCGGGGTTGGACTATGGCTACCCCTTC.

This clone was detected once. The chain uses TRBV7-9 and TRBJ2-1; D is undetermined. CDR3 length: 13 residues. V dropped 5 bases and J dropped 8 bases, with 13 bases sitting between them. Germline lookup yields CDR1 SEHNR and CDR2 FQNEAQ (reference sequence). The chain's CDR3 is CASSLTDMDEQFF. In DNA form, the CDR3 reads TGTGCCAGCAGCCTAACAGATATGGATGAGCAGTTCTTC.

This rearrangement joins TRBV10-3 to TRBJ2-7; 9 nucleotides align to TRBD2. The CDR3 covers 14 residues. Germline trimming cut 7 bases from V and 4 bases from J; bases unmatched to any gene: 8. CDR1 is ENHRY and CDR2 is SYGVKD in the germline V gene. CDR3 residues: CAIKRASGTYEQYF. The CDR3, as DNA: TGTGCCATCAAGAGGGCTAGCGGGACGTACGAGCAGTACTTC.

CDR3 loop: CASSLGQQETQYF. Written as DNA, the CDR3 is TGTGCCAGCAGCTTGGGACAGCAAGAGACCCAGTACTTC. V gene TRBV7-2 combines with J gene TRBJ2-5; TRBD1 aligns across 7 bases. The V segment lost 3 bases and the J segment 2 bases; nucleotides outside the gene matches: 0. CDR1 and CDR2 from the germline V gene are SGHTA and FQGNSA. This CDR3 has 13 amino acids.